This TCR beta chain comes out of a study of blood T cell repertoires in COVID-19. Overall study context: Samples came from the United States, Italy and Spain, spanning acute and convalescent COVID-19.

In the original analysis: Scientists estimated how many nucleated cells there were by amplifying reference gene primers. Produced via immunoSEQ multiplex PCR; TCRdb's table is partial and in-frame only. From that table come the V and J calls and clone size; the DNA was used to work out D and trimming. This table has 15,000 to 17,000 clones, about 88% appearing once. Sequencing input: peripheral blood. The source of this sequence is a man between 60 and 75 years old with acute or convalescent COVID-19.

CDR3 DNA: TGTGCCAGCAGTGAATGGGGACAGGGGGCGTTCGAGCAGTACTTC. It is translated as CASSEWGQGAFEQYF. This chain joins TRBV2 and TRBJ2-7; 12 bases match TRBD1. Germline V gene sequence: CDR1 SNHLY, CDR2 FYNNEI. The CDR3 is 15 amino acids. The V gene end was trimmed by 2 bases and the J gene end by 6 bases; junction bases not matched to a gene: 5.